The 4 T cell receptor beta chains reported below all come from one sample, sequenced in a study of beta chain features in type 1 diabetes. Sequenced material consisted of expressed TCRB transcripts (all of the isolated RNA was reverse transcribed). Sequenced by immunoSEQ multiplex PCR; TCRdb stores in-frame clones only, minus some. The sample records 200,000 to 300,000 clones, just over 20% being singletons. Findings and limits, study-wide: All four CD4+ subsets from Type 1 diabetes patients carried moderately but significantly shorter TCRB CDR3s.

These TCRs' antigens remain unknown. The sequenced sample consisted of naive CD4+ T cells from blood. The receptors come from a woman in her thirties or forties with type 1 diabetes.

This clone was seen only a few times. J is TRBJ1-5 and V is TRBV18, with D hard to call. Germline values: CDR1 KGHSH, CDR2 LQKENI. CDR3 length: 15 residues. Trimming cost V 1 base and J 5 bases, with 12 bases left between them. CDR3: CASSPQGGSDQPQHF. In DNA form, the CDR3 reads TGTGCCAGCTCACCACAAGGAGGTTCCGATCAGCCCCAGCATTTT.

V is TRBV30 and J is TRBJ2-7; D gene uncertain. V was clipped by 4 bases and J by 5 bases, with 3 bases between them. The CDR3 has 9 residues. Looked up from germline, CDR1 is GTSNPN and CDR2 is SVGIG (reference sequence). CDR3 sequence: CAWTDEQYF. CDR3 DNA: TGTGCCTGGACGGACGAGCAGTACTTC.

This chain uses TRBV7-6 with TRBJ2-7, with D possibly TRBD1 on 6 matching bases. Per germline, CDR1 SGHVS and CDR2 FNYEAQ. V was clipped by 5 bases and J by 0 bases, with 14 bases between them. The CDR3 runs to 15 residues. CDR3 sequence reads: CASSPRTDPSYEQYF. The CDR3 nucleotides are TGTGCCAGCAGCCCACGGACAGATCCCTCCTACGAGCAGTACTTC.

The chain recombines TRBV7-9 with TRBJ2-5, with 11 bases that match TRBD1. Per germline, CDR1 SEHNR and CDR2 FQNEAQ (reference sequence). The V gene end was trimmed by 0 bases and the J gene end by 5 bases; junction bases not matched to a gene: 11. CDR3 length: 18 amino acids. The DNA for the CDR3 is TGTGCCAGCAGCTTAGCTCGGGCGGACAGGGGGCTCAGGGAGACCCAGTACTTC. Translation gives CASSLARADRGLRETQYF.